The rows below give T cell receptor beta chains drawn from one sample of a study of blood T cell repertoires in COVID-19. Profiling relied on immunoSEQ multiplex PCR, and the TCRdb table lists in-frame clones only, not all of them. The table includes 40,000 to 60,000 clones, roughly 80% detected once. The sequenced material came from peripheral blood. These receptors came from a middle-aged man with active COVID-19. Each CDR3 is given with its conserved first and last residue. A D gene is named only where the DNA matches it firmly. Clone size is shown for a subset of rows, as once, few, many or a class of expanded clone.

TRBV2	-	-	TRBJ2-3	CASSALVDTQYF	TGTGCCAGCAGTGCACTAGTCGATACGCAGTATTTT
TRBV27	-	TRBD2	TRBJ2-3	CASSLSQRGWGRGTQYF	TGTGCCAGCAGTTTGTCCCAGCGGGGGTGGGGGAGAGGGACGCAGTATTTT
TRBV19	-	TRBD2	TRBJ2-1	CASSILAGGHEQFF	TGTGCCAGTAGTATTCTAGCGGGGGGCCATGAGCAGTTCTTC
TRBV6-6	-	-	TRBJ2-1	CASSTTVNEQFF	TGTGCCAGCAGCACAACAGTTAATGAGCAGTTCTTC
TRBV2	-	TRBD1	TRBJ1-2	CASSEAGGFNYGYTF	TGTGCCAGCAGTGAAGCAGGGGGCTTTAACTATGGCTACACCTTC
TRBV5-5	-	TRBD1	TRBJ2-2	CASSHTGGRDTGELFF	TGTGCCAGCAGTCACACAGGGGGCCGGGACACCGGGGAGCTGTTTTTT
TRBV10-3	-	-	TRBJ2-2	CAIRDSNAGELFF	TGTGCCATCAGGGACTCAAATGCCGGGGAGCTGTTTTTT
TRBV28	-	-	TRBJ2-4	CASSFPPNPGYIQYF	TGTGCCAGCAGTTTCCCCCCAAACCCGGGGTACATTCAGTACTTC
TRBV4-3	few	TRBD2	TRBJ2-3	CASSQGTSRLTDTQYF	TGCGCCAGCAGCCAAGGGACTAGCAGACTCACAGATACGCAGTATTTT
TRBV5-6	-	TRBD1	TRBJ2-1	CASSSNRGGLINEQFF	TGTGCCAGCAGCTCCAACAGGGGTGGATTGATCAATGAGCAGTTCTTC
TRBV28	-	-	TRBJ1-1	CASSFGDREAFF	TGTGCCAGCAGTTTCGGCGACAGGGAAGCTTTCTTT
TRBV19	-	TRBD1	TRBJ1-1	CASSPTGAGTEAFF	TGTGCCAGTAGTCCGACAGGGGCCGGTACTGAAGCTTTCTTT
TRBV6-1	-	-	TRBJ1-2	CASSEGPPYGYTF	TGTGCCAGCAGTGAAGGGCCGCCCTATGGCTACACCTTC
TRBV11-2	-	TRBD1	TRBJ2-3	CASSFGQGTDTQYF	TGTGCCAGCAGCTTCGGACAGGGTACAGATACGCAGTATTTT
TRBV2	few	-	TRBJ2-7	CASRPDSFYEQYF	TGTGCCAGCAGACCCGACAGCTTCTACGAGCAGTACTTC
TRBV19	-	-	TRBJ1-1	CASREVGGKTEAFF	TGTGCCAGTAGGGAAGTAGGGGGTAAGACTGAAGCTTTCTTT
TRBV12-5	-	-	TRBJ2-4	CASGLTDGGAAKNIQYF	TGTGCTAGTGGTTTGACCGACGGGGGAGCAGCCAAAAACATTCAGTACTTC